The 22 T cell receptor beta chains below all came from one sample that was sequenced in a study of regulatory and conventional T cells in RAG deficiency. Genomic DNA came from blood conventional CD4+ T cells gated CD25-low CD127-high. The repertoire was sequenced with immunoSEQ multiplex PCR; TCRdb's copy has only in-frame clones and lacks some. The sample holds around 20,000 clones, 85% to 95% seen once. This same sample was also part of a study on regulatory T cells. That report notes: The PCR used 52 TRBV and 13 TRBJ primers.

Material: CD4+ T cells sorted from blood. The receptor source for this set is a human donor in good health.

The chain employs TRBV15 and TRBJ2-1; no firm D call. The germline V and J ends were trimmed by 3 bases and 3 bases, with 9 bases remaining between them. The CDR3 loop spans 14 amino acids. Per the germline V gene, CDR1 is LNHNV and CDR2 is YYDKDF (reference sequence). The CDR3 DNA is TGTGCCACCAGCAGTGGGGATCGCTACAATGAGCAGTTCTTC. This encodes CATSSGDRYNEQFF.

This chain joins TRBV19 and TRBJ2-3; the D gene is possibly TRBD2 (5 bases). The CDR3 is 15 amino acids. Germline V gene lookup returns CDR1 LNHDA and CDR2 SQIVND (reference sequence). Trimming pared 3 bases from V and 1 base from J, leaving 11 bases between. CDR3 bases: TGTGCCAGTAGTATGGGGAGCCCCGGCACAGATACGCAGTATTTT. This sequence encodes CASSMGSPGTDTQYF.

The rearrangement uses TRBV28 and TRBJ2-7; D call uncertain. CDR3 length: 11 residues. Germline CDR1 reads MDHEN; CDR2 reads SYDVKM. V shed 5 bases and J shed 4 bases, with 6 bases lying between them. The CDR3 region has the DNA TGTGCCAGCAGTACCTCATACGAGCAGTACTTC. Amino acids: CASSTSYEQYF.

This rearrangement joins TRBV4-1 to TRBJ1-2; TRBD1 might be the D (5 bases). Germline CDR1 MGHRA, CDR2 YSYEKL. The CDR3 sequence is 14 residues long. Trimming left V 1 base short and J 4 bases short, with 10 bases between. The CDR3 bases are TGCGCCAGCAGCCAAGTGGCAGGGACCTATGGCTACACCTTC. Translated, it gives CASSQVAGTYGYTF.

V usage is TRBV7-9 and J usage is TRBJ2-1; D perhaps matches TRBD2 (6 bases). Germline loops: CDR1 SEHNR, CDR2 FQNEAQ (reference sequence). This CDR3 has 15 residues. V was trimmed by 0 bases and J by 5 bases, leaving 11 bases between them. CDR3 residues: CASSLAASEHNEQFF. CDR3 coding DNA: TGTGCCAGCAGCTTAGCGGCTAGCGAACACAATGAGCAGTTCTTC.

The CDR3 DNA reads as TGTGCCAGCAGCTTCTTTCCCTATACACACAGGGGGGCTAATGAAAAACTGTTTTTT. Amino acid sequence: CASSFFPYTHRGANEKLFF. The rearrangement joins TRBV13 to TRBJ1-4; TRBD1 matches at 8 bases. Germline CDR1 is PRHDT and CDR2 is FYEKMQ (reference sequence). The CDR3 covers 19 residues. V lost 3 bases and J lost 3; bases outside the gene matches: 15.

This sequence joins TRBV6-5 and TRBJ1-6; D not certain. Looked up from germline, CDR1 is MNHEY and CDR2 is SVGAGI. The CDR3 is 13 residues long. The V and J ends lost 2 bases and 8 bases respectively, with 7 bases between them. The CDR3 DNA is TGTGCCAGCAGTTACGGGCATCATTCACCCCTCCACTTT. Protein sequence: CASSYGHHSPLHF.

V and J are TRBV5-6 and TRBJ1-2; no reliable D call. The V gene's germline CDR1 is SGHDT and CDR2 YYEEEE. V gave up 0 bases and J gave up 2 bases, with 5 bases separating them. The CDR3 totals 13 residues. This CDR3 is CASSLGTNYGYTF. The CDR3 DNA sequence: TGTGCCAGCAGCTTGGGCACAAACTATGGCTACACCTTC.

V and J are TRBV5-1 and TRBJ1-2; possible D gene TRBD1, 6 bases. Germline assignment: CDR1 SGHRS and CDR2 YFSETQ. The CDR3 is 13 residues long. Trimming removed 7 bases from V and 2 bases from J, with 12 bases in between. Written as DNA, the CDR3 is TGCGCCAGCGGCACGACAGGAAACTATGGCTACACCTTC. This translates into CASGTTGNYGYTF.

In its sample, this clone was seen once. The rearrangement joins TRBV2 to TRBJ1-2, with 8 positions matching TRBD1. Germline-derived CDR1 and CDR2 are SNHLY and FYNNEI. This CDR3 spans 14 amino acids. J gave up 1 base and V 7 bases, and 5 bases lay outside the gene matches. The CDR3 loop is CASKLTGGNYGYTF. The CDR3 DNA reads as TGTGCCAGCAAACTCACAGGGGGTAACTATGGCTACACCTTC.

This clone appeared once. CDR3 sequence reads: CASSLEGGINNQPQHF. The CDR3 DNA reads as TGTGCCAGCAGCTTGGAGGGCGGGATTAACAATCAGCCCCAGCATTTT. The genes are TRBV5-6 and TRBJ1-5; D remains unclear. Trimming removed 0 bases at V and 3 bases at J, with 13 bases between. This CDR3 contains 16 residues. Germline V gives CDR1 SGHDT, CDR2 YYEEEE.

The chain carries TRBV2 and TRBJ1-6, with 7 bases that match TRBD1. CDR1 SNHLY and CDR2 FYNNEI come from the germline V gene. V shed 9 bases and J 0 bases; nucleotides not matched to a gene: 5. The CDR3 consists of 15 residues. The CDR3 coding sequence is TGTGCCAGAAGACAGGGTAGCTCCTATAATTCACCCCTCCACTTT. It is translated as CARRQGSSYNSPLHF.

The chain combines TRBV7-3 with TRBJ1-3; TRBD1 aligns across 9 bases. Germline V gene data show CDR1 as SGHTA and CDR2 as FQGTGA. This CDR3 has 15 residues. With V trimmed by 6 bases and J by 0 bases, 3 bases remained unmatched. CDR3 coding DNA: TGTGCCAGCAGTGAGGGACAGGGCTCTGGAAACACCATATATTTT. This gives the protein CASSEGQGSGNTIYF.

The genes are TRBV6-6 and TRBJ2-2; 9 bases align to TRBD2. The germline CDR1 and CDR2 sequences are MNHNY and SVGAGI (reference sequence). V lost 7 bases, J lost 6 bases, and 9 bases stayed unmatched. This CDR3 has 15 amino acids. This CDR3 reads CASMRGGIHAGELFF. DNA of the CDR3: TGTGCCAGCATGCGGGGGGGGATCCACGCCGGGGAGCTGTTTTTT.

The genes are TRBV6-5 and TRBJ1-2; D is unresolved. The length of the CDR3 is 12 residues. With 8 bases removed from V and 4 bases from J, the gap between germline ends came to 11 bases. Germline assignment: CDR1 MNHEY and CDR2 SVGAGI. The CDR3 region is CASGTLLYGYTF. The CDR3 coding sequence is TGTGCCAGCGGAACCCTGCTCTATGGCTACACCTTC.

The chain has TRBV11-3 and TRBJ2-2; possibly TRBD2 for D (5 bases). The CDR3 runs to 16 residues. V was clipped by 8 bases and J by 4 bases, with 20 bases between them. The germline V gene encodes CDR1 SGHNT and CDR2 YENEEA. The CDR3 DNA reads as TGTGCCAGCCAGACAAGCACCGGGGTTCGCACCGGGGAGCTGTTTTTT. As protein: CASQTSTGVRTGELFF.

The V gene is TRBV5-4, the J gene TRBJ1-4; unclear D gene. Germline values: CDR1 SGHNT, CDR2 YYREEE (reference sequence). This CDR3 is 14 amino acids long. V was cut by 1 base and J by 8 bases, with 12 bases left in between. The CDR3 nucleotides are TGTGCCAGCAGCTTGCAAGGGCCGGGAGAAAAACTGTTTTTT. Translation: CASSLQGPGEKLFF. The entire variable domain, with the rest obtained from reference TRBV5-4 and TRBJ1-4, is as follows: ETGVTQSPTHLIKTRGQQVTLRCSSQSGHNTVSWYQQALGQGPQFIFQYYREEENGRGNFPPRFSGLQFPNYSSELNVNALELDDSALYLCASSLQGPGEKLFFGSGTQLSVL.

The chain uses TRBV25-1 and TRBJ1-2; 9 nucleotides align to TRBD1. The germline V gene encodes CDR1 MGHDK and CDR2 SYGVNS. This CDR3 is built from 15 residues. J was trimmed by 4 bases and V by 2 bases; bases with no gene match: 5. CDR3 sequence: CASSEGQGRPYGYTF. CDR3 nucleotide sequence: TGTGCCAGCAGTGAAGGACAGGGGCGCCCCTATGGCTACACCTTC.

This chain connects TRBV5-1 to TRBJ2-6, with unresolved D. CDR3 length: 16 amino acids. With 2 bases removed from V and 0 bases from J, the gap between germline ends came to 9 bases. Looked up from germline, CDR1 is SGHRS and CDR2 is YFSETQ. The CDR3 sequence is CASSLQPTSGANVLTF. CDR3 sequence (DNA): TGCGCCAGCAGCTTACAGCCCACCTCTGGGGCCAACGTCCTGACTTTC.

This rearrangement joins TRBV5-4 to TRBJ1-1; no reliable D call. CDR1 and CDR2 (germline): SGHNT, YYREEE (reference sequence). Trimming shortened V by 2 bases and J by 1 base, and 9 bases separated the two germline ends. The CDR3 length is 14 residues. The CDR3 spells CASSLARANTEAFF. The DNA for the CDR3 is TGTGCCAGCAGCTTAGCCCGGGCGAACACTGAAGCTTTCTTT.

The V call is TRBV10-3, the J call TRBJ2-1; D not resolved. Germline V gene sequence: CDR1 ENHRY, CDR2 SYGVKD. V was pared by 0 bases and J by 0 bases, with 6 bases between. The CDR3 has 15 residues. DNA of the CDR3: TGTGCCATCAGTGAGTCGTCTAGCTCCTACAATGAGCAGTTCTTC. It is translated as CAISESSSSYNEQFF.

The chain's CDR3 is CASNLQGGHSPLHF. CDR3 DNA sequence: TGTGCCAGTAACCTACAGGGGGGCCATTCACCCCTCCACTTT. The chain is built from TRBV19 and TRBJ1-6; the match to TRBD1 covers 8 bases. Germline CDR1 and CDR2: LNHDA and SQIVND (reference sequence). V trimming: 7 bases; J trimming: 8 bases; junction bases outside the gene matches: 7. The CDR3 length is 14 residues.